This T cell receptor (beta chain) was identified during a study of blood T cell repertoires in COVID-19. Across the whole study: Researchers got acute and convalescent COVID-19 samples from the United States, Italy and Spain. In each case, the material was cDNA or gDNA derived from T cells, B-cell-depleted T cells, or PBMCs.

In germline, CDR1 is LNHDA, CDR2 SQIVND (reference sequence). The CDR3 is 17 residues long. The V gene end was trimmed by 5 bases and the J gene end by 2 bases; junction bases not matched to a gene: 13. The assay was immunoSEQ multiplex PCR, and TCRdb's table has in-frame clones only and misses some. The sample has approximately 300,000 clones; around 90% are singletons. This clone was found once. The age range of participants was about 18 to 95 years, with residence in around 22 US areas. Recovered participants had two consecutive negative NP/OP PCR tests, healthcare professional clearance, or symptom resolution.

The receptor's source is a woman younger than 45 who had recovered from COVID-19. V usage is TRBV19 and J usage is TRBJ1-2; 8 bases align to TRBD1. The sample taken for sequencing was PBMCs or T cells enriched from blood (not recorded which). The CDR3 loop is CASSPQGEITRNYGYTF. The CDR3 DNA follows: TGTGCCAGTAGTCCACAGGGGGAAATAACGAGGAACTATGGCTACACCTTC.